These 10 T cell receptor beta chains were sequenced from one sample in a study of cytomegalovirus exposure and HLA in healthy donors. The PCR had 60 Vbeta and 13 Jbeta primers. Clones were read by immunoSEQ multiplex PCR, and TCRdb kept only the in-frame ones, dropping some. The sample carries some 120,000 clones, around 75% recorded once. Sequencing was done on a sample of PBMCs. These receptors came from a woman between 35 and 50 years old in good health and CMV-seropositive.

The chain uses TRBV19 and TRBJ1-4; TRBD1 aligns across 8 bases. With 5 bases clipped from V and 7 bases from J, the junction kept 18 bases outside the gene matches. The CDR3 is 18 amino acids. Per the germline V gene, CDR1 is LNHDA and CDR2 is SQIVND (reference sequence). CDR3: CASSPLPGQGRSSEKLFF. For the CDR3, the DNA is TGTGCCAGTAGTCCCCTTCCTGGACAGGGACGTAGTAGTGAAAAACTGTTTTTT.

The V call is TRBV7-2, the J call TRBJ2-2; TRBD2 aligns across 7 bases. Germline CDR1 SGHTA, CDR2 FQGNSA. CDR3 length: 16 amino acids. V dropped 5 bases and J dropped 1; count of bases not matched to a gene: 7. The CDR3 bases are TGTGCCAGCAGCCCCGGTAGCGGGTTGAACACCGGGGAGCTGTTTTTT. This codes for CASSPGSGLNTGELFF.

This chain uses TRBV30 with TRBJ2-2, with D possibly matching TRBD2 (6 bases). Germline assignment: CDR1 GTSNPN and CDR2 SVGIG (reference sequence). The CDR3 is 14 residues long. Trimming pared 3 bases from V and 5 bases from J, leaving 13 bases between. The CDR3 bases are TGTGCCTGGAGCGTCCACGGGGGAACCGGGGAGCTGTTTTTT. Its protein product is CAWSVHGGTGELFF.

This clone was counted a few times. The rearrangement uses TRBV15 and TRBJ1-2; the match to TRBD1 covers 7 bases. The CDR3 sequence is 13 residues long. V trimming: 5 bases; J trimming: 4 bases; junction bases outside the gene matches: 4. Germline V lookup: CDR1 LNHNV, CDR2 YYDKDF (reference sequence). CDR3 residues: CATSVRDSYGYTF. The CDR3 DNA reads as TGTGCCACCAGCGTCCGGGACAGCTATGGCTACACCTTC.

The V gene is TRBV7-2, the J gene TRBJ1-5; D unresolved. Trimming left V 3 bases short and J 5 bases short, with 8 bases between. This CDR3 comprises 13 residues. Germline V gene sequence: CDR1 SGHTA, CDR2 FQGNSA. CDR3 bases: TGTGCCAGCAGCTTTAATCTCGATCAGCCCCAGCATTTT. It translates to CASSFNLDQPQHF.

The chain employs TRBV28 and TRBJ1-1; D is ambiguous. The CDR3 contains 12 residues. Germline assignment: CDR1 MDHEN and CDR2 SYDVKM. Trimming pared 10 bases from V and 6 bases from J, leaving 15 bases between. This CDR3 reads CATEETKAEAFF. The CDR3 DNA reads as TGTGCCACAGAGGAGACGAAAGCTGAAGCTTTCTTT.

The genes are TRBV5-8 and TRBJ2-5; 9 nucleotides match TRBD2. Germline V lookup: CDR1 SGHTS, CDR2 YDEGEE. CDR3 length: 15 residues. J gave up 3 bases and V 5 bases, and 8 bases lay outside the gene matches. This CDR3 is CASSHHRGGEETQYF. CDR3 bases: TGTGCCAGCAGTCATCACCGCGGGGGGGAAGAGACCCAGTACTTC.

The chain employs TRBV28 and TRBJ1-3; TRBD1 is a possible D gene (5 bases). Germline V CDR1 and CDR2: MDHEN, SYDVKM. The CDR3 totals 14 residues. Trimming took off 7 bases at V and 2 bases at J, with 12 bases between the two ends. The CDR3 DNA reads TGTGCCAGCATCCAGGCGGGGCCTGGAAACACCATATATTTT. This codes for CASIQAGPGNTIYF.

The chain carries TRBV7-2 and TRBJ1-2, with D uncertain. CDR1 SGHTA and CDR2 FQGNSA come from the germline V gene. V shed 1 base and J shed 1 base, with 10 bases lying between them. The CDR3 totals 15 residues. The CDR3 loop reads CASSLGRQINYGYTF. Here the CDR3 DNA reads TGTGCCAGCAGCTTAGGGAGGCAGATTAACTATGGCTACACCTTC. The entire variable domain, with the rest obtained from reference TRBV7-2 and TRBJ1-2, is as follows: GAGVSQSPSNKVTEKGKDVELRCDPISGHTALYWYRQSLGQGLEFLIYFQGNSAPDKSGLPSDRFSAERTGGSVSTLTIQRTQQEDSAVYLCASSLGRQINYGYTFGSGTRLTVV.

V usage is TRBV30 and J usage is TRBJ2-5, with TRBD2 matching over 10 bases. CDR1 GTSNPN and CDR2 SVGIG come from the germline V gene (reference sequence). Trimming took 7 bases from V and 7 from J; bases not matched to a gene: 12. The CDR3 runs 14 residues. DNA for the CDR3: TGTGCCTCCGAGACTAGCGGGCTGGCCGGGACCCAGTACTTC. Its protein product is CASETSGLAGTQYF.